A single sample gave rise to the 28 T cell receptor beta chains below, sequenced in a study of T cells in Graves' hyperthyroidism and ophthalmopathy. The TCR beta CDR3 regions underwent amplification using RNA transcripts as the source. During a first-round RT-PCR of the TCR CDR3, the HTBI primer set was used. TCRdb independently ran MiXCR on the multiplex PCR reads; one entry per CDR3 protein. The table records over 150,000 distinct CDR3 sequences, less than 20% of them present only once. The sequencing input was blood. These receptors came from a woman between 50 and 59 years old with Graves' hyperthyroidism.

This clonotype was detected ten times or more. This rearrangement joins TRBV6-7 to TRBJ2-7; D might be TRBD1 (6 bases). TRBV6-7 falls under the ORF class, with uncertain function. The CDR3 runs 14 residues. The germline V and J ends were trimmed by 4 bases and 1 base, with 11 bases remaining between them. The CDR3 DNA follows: TGTGCCAGCAGTTGGACAGAGTGTTCCTACGAGCAGTACTTC. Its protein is CASSWTECSYEQYF.

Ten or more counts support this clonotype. The CDR3 nucleotides are TGTGCCATCAGTGCAGACAGGGCTAGCAATCAGCCCCAGCATTTT. It yields the protein CAISADRASNQPQHF. This rearrangement joins TRBV10-3 to TRBJ1-5, with TRBD1 identical over 7 bases. V trimming: 4 bases; J trimming: 0 bases; junction bases outside the gene matches: 3. This CDR3 region has 15 residues. Per germline, CDR1 ENHRY and CDR2 SYGVKD.

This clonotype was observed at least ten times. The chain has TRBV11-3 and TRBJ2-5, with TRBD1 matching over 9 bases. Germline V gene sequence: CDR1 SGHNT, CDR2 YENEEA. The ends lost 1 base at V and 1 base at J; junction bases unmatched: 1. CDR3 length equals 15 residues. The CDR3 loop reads CASSLGGQGQETQYF. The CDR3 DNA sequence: TGTGCCAGCAGCTTAGGGGGACAGGGCCAAGAGACCCAGTACTTC.

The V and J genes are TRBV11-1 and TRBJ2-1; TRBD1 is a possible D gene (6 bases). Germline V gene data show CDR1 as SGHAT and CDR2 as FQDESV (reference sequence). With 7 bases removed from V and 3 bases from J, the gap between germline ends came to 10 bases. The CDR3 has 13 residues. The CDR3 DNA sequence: TGTGCCAGCATCTCGGACAGCTACAATGAGCAGTTCTTC. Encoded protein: CASISDSYNEQFF.

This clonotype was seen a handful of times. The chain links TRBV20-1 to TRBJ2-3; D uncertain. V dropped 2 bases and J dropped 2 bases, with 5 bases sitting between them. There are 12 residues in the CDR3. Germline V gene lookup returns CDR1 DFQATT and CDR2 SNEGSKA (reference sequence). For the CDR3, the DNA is TGCAGTGCTAGAATCTACACAGATACGCAGTATTTT. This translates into CSARIYTDTQYF.

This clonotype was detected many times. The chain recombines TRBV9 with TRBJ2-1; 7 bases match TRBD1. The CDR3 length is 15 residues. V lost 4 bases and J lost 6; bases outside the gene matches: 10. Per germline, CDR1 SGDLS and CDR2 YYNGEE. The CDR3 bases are TGTGCCAGCAGCTTCCGGACAGGTGGGGGCAATGAGCAGTTCTTC. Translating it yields CASSFRTGGGNEQFF.

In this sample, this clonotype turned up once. The DNA of the CDR3 is TGTGCCACCAGTGATCCCGCCCCCGGGACTAGCGGGAGTTCAAGCTCCTACAATGAGCAGTTCTTC. It is translated as CATSDPAPGTSGSSSSYNEQFF. This chain connects TRBV24-1 to TRBJ2-1, with 14 nucleotides matching TRBD2. The CDR3 contains 22 residues. CDR1 is KGHDR and CDR2 is SFDVKD in the germline V gene. V shed 3 bases and J 0 bases; nucleotides not matched to a gene: 15.

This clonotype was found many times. CDR3 sequence: CASSLWASGVYEQYF. The CDR3 DNA follows: TGTGCCAGCAGTTTATGGGCTAGCGGGGTATACGAGCAGTACTTC. The chain employs TRBV28 and TRBJ2-7; 9 positions agree with TRBD2. The V segment lost 0 bases and the J segment 4 bases; nucleotides outside the gene matches: 4. Per germline, CDR1 MDHEN and CDR2 SYDVKM. The CDR3 extends over 15 amino acids.

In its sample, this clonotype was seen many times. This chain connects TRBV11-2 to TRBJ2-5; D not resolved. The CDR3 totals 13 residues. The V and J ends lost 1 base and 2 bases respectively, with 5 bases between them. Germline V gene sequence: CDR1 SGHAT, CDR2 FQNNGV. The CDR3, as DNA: TGTGCCAGCAGCTTAGTCGCACAAGAGACCCAGTACTTC. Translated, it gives CASSLVAQETQYF.

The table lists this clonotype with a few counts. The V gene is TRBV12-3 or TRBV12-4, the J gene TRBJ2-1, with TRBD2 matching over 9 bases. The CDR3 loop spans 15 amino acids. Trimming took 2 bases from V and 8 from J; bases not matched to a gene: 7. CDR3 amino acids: CASSLRISGSDEQFF. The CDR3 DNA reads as TGTGCCAGCAGTTTAAGGATTAGCGGGAGTGATGAGCAGTTCTTC.

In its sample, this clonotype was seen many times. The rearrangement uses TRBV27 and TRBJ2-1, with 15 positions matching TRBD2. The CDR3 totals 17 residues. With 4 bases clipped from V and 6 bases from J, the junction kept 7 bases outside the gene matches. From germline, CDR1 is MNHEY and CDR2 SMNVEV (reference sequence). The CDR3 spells CASSSGLAGGERNEQFF. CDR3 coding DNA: TGTGCCAGCAGTTCCGGACTAGCGGGAGGGGAACGCAATGAGCAGTTCTTC.

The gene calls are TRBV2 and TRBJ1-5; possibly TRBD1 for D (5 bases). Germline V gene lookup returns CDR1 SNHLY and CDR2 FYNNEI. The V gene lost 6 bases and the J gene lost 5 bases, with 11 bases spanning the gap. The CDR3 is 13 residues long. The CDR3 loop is CASSRVVDQPQHF. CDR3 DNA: TGTGCCAGCAGCAGGGTAGTCGATCAGCCCCAGCATTTT.

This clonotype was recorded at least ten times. This chain's CDR3 is CATSRSLGRSDEQYF. In nucleotides, the CDR3 is TGTGCCACCAGCAGATCCCTCGGGAGATCGGACGAGCAGTACTTC. The rearrangement uses TRBV15 and TRBJ2-7; tentatively, D is TRBD2 (6 bases). The germline V gene encodes CDR1 LNHNV and CDR2 YYDKDF (reference sequence). V was trimmed by 2 bases and J by 5 bases, leaving 16 bases between them. The CDR3 runs to 15 residues.

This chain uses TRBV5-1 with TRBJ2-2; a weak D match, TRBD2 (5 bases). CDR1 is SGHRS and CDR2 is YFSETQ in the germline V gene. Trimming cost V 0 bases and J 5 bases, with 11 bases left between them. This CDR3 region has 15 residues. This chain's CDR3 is CASSLVLANTGELFF. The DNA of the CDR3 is TGCGCCAGCAGCTTGGTCCTAGCAAATACCGGGGAGCTGTTTTTT. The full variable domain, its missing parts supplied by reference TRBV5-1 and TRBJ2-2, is KAGVTQTPRYLIKTRGQQVTLSCSPISGHRSVSWYQQTPGQGLQFLFEYFSETQRNKGNFPGRFSGRQFSNSRSEMNVSTLELGDSALYLCASSLVLANTGELFFGEGSRLTVL.

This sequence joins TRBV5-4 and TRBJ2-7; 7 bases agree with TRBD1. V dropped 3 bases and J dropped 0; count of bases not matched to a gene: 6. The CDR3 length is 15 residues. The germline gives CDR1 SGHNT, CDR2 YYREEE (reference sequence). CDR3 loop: CASSSRTGISYEQYF. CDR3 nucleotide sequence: TGTGCCAGCAGCTCAAGGACAGGAATCTCCTACGAGCAGTACTTC.

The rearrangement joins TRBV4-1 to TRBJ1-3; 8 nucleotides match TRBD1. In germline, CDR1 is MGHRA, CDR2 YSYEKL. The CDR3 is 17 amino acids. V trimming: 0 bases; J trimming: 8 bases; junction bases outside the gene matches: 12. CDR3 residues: CASSQDFTPGQGDTIYF. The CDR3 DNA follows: TGCGCCAGCAGCCAAGATTTCACCCCAGGACAGGGTGACACCATATATTTT.

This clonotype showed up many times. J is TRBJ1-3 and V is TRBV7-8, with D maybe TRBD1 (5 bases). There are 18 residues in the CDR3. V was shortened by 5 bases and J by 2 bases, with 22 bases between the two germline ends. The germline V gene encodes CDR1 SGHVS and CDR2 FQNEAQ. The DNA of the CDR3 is TGTGCCAGCAGCCCGGAACTTAGCGTTCGGGGACCTGGAAACACCATATATTTT. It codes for CASSPELSVRGPGNTIYF. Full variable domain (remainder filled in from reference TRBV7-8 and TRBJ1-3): GAGVSQSPRYKVAKRGQDVALRCDPISGHVSLFWYQQALGQGPEFLTYFQNEAQLDKSGLPSDRFFAERPEGSVSTLKIQRTQQEDSAVYLCASSPELSVRGPGNTIYFGEGSWLTVV.

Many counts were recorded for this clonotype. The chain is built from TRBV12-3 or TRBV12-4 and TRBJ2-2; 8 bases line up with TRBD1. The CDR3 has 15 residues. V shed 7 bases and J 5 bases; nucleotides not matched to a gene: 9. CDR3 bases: TGTGCCAGCACTCTCGGACAGGGTGGGACCGGGGAGCTGTTTTTT. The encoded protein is CASTLGQGGTGELFF.

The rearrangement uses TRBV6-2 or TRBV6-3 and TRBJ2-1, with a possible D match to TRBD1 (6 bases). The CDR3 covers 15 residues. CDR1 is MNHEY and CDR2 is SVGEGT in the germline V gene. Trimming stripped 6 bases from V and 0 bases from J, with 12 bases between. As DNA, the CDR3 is TGTGCCAGCAGGTCCGGACAGCTCTCCTACAATGAGCAGTTCTTC. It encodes CASRSGQLSYNEQFF.

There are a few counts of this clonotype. This CDR3 reads CATHRGASGANVLTF. CDR3 DNA: TGTGCAACACACAGGGGGGCCTCTGGGGCCAACGTCCTGACTTTC. The chain is built from TRBV6-1 and TRBJ2-6; 8 nucleotides line up with TRBD1. There are 15 residues in the CDR3. The germline gives CDR1 MNHNS, CDR2 SASEGT.

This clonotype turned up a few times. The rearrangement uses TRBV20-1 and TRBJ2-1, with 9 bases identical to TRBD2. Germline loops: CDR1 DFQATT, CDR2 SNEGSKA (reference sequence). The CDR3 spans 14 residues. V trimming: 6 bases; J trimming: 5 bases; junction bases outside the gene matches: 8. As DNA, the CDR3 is TGCAGTGCCGCAGCCGGGACTAGCCACAATGAGCAGTTCTTC. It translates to CSAAAGTSHNEQFF.

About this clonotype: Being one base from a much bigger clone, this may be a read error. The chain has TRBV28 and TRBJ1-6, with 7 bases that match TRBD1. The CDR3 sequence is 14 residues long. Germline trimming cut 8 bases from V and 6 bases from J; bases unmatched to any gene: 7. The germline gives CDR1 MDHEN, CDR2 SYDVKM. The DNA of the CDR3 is TGTGCCAGCGGTCCGACAGGGTTTAATTCACCCCTCCACTTT. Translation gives CASGPTGFNSPLHF.

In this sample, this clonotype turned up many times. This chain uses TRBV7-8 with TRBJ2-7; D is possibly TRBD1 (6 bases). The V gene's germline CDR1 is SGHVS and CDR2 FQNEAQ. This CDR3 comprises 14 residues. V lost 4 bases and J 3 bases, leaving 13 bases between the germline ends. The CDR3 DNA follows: TGTGCCAGCAGCTCCTACAGGGTAGACTACGAGCAGTACTTC. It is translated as CASSSYRVDYEQYF.

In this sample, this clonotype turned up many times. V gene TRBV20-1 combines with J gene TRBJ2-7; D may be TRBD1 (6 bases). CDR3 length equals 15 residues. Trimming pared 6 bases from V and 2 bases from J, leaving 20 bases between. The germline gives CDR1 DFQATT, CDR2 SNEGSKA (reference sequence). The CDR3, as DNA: TGCAGTGCAGAGAATCTATCAGGGGCGGCCTACGAGCAGTACTTC. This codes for CSAENLSGAAYEQYF.

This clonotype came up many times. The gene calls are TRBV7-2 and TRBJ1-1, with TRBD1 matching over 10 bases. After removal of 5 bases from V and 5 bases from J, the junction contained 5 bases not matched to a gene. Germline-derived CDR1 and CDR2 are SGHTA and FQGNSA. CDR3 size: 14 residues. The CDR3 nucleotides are TGTGCCAGCAGCCCGGGACAGGGGTGGACTGAAGCTTTCTTT. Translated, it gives CASSPGQGWTEAFF.

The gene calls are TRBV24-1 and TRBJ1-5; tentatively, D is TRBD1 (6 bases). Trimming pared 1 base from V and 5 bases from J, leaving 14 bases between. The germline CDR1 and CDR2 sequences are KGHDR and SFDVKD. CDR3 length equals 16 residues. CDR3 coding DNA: TGTGCCACCAGTGATTTAAAGTCAGGGGTGGATCAGCCCCAGCATTTT. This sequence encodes CATSDLKSGVDQPQHF.

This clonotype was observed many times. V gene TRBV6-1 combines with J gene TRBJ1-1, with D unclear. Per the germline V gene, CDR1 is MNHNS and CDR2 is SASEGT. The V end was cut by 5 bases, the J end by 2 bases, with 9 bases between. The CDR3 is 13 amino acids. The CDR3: CASSRNSNTEAFF. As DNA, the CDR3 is TGTGCCAGCAGTCGGAACAGTAACACTGAAGCTTTCTTT.

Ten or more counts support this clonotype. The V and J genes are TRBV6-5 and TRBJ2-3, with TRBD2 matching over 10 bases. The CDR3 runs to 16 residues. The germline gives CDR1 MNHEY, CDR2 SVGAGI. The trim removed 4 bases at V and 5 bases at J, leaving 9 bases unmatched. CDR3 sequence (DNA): TGTGCCAGCAGTTCCCGACTAGCGGGTATGGGAGATACGCAGTATTTT. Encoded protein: CASSSRLAGMGDTQYF.